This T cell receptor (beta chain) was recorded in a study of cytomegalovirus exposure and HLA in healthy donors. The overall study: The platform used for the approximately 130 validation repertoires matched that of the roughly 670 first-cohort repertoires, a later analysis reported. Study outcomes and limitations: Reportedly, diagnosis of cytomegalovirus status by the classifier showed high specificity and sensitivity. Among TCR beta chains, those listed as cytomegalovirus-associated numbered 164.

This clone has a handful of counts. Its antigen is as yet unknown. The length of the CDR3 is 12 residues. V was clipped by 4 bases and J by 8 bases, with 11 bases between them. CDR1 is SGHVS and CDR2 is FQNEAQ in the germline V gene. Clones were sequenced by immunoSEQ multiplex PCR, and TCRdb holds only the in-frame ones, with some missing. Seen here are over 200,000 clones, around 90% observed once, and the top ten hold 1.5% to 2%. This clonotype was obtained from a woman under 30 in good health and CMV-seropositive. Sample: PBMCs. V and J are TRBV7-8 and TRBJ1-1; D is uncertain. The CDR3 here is CASSSTEVEAFF. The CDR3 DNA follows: TGTGCCAGCAGCTCCACTGAGGTAGAAGCTTTCTTT.